The present T cell receptor beta chain was sequenced within a study of cytomegalovirus exposure and HLA in healthy donors. V was trimmed by 4 bases and J by 4 bases, leaving 17 bases between them. The CDR3 is made up of 15 amino acids. The germline V gene encodes CDR1 LNHDA and CDR2 SQIVND (reference sequence). This clone was found once. This PCR relied on a set of 60 Vbeta primers and 13 Jbeta primers. TCRdb's copy holds only in-frame clones and misses some; the assay was immunoSEQ multiplex PCR. This sample has 150,000 to 200,000 clones, with about 77% found just once. The specimen was PBMCs. The sequence came from a woman aged 35 to 49 in good health and CMV-seropositive. The chain employs TRBV19 and TRBJ2-7; D possibly corresponds to TRBD1 (5 bases). CDR3 in amino acids: CASSRVQGVGYEQYF. The CDR3, as DNA: TGTGCCAGTAGTAGAGTGCAGGGCGTCGGGTACGAGCAGTACTTC.